The 14 T cell receptor beta chains below all came from one sample that was sequenced in a study of T-cell memory formation after mild COVID-19. Using its own MiXCR run on the 5' RACE reads, TCRdb lists one record per CDR3 protein. The sample yields about 400,000 distinct CDR3 sequences, around 22% seen once. What was sequenced was PBMCs or a T cell subset sorted from them (not recorded which). All receptors derive from an adult woman who had mild COVID-19 (a few samples of this study predate the infection). Cell type and time point are not known.

This clonotype showed up just a few times. This rearrangement joins TRBV12-3 or TRBV12-4 to TRBJ2-2; 8 bases agree with TRBD1. V lost 6 bases, J lost 7 bases, and 7 bases stayed unmatched. The CDR3 consists of 14 residues. DNA of the CDR3: TGTGCCAGCAGCGGACAGGGAGAGATCGGGGAGCTGTTTTTT. Its protein product is CASSGQGEIGELFF.

The chain links TRBV10-3 to TRBJ2-7; 8 nucleotides align to TRBD2. After removal of 5 bases from V and 0 bases from J, the junction contained 6 bases not matched to a gene. The CDR3 loop spans 15 amino acids. The germline V gene has CDR1 ENHRY and CDR2 SYGVKD. The CDR3 is CAISNREGTSYEQYF. DNA for the CDR3: TGTGCCATCAGTAATCGGGAGGGCACCTCCTACGAGCAGTACTTC.

The gene calls are TRBV11-2 and TRBJ2-3, with D possibly matching TRBD2 (7 bases). The CDR3 length is 17 residues. From germline, CDR1 is SGHAT and CDR2 FQNNGV. V lost 0 bases and J 1 base, leaving 14 bases between the germline ends. CDR3 protein: CASSLDVGGRGTDTQYF. The DNA for the CDR3 is TGTGCCAGCAGCTTAGACGTGGGGGGGCGGGGCACAGATACGCAGTATTTT.

The sample holds a few counts of this clonotype. The chain has TRBV7-3 and TRBJ2-2; D not resolved. The CDR3 is made up of 15 amino acids. The V end lost 3 bases, the J end lost 4 bases, and 12 bases lay between the germline ends. Germline V gene lookup returns CDR1 SGHTA and CDR2 FQGTGA. The CDR3 protein is CASSFKLGSTGELFF. The DNA of the CDR3 is TGTGCCAGCAGCTTTAAATTAGGGTCCACCGGGGAGCTGTTTTTT.

In the case of this clonotype: A junction boundary mismatches the germline segment, possibly from a read error. V usage is TRBV7-7 and J usage is TRBJ2-1; D call uncertain. CDR3 length: 14 amino acids. Germline values: CDR1 SSHAT, CDR2 FNYEAQ (reference sequence). The CDR3 DNA sequence: TGTGCTAGCAGCTTAATGGGGTACGGGAATGAGCAGTTCTTC. Its translation: CASSLMGYGNEQFF.

This clonotype occurred a few times. V gene TRBV5-1 combines with J gene TRBJ1-1, with 7 bases aligning to TRBD1. The J segment lost 5 bases and the V segment lost 4 bases, leaving 11 bases of the junction unmatched. This CDR3 has 15 residues. From germline, CDR1 is SGHRS and CDR2 YFSETQ. CDR3 protein: CASSLETGAVTEAFF. The CDR3 nucleotides read TGCGCCAGCAGCCTGGAAACAGGGGCGGTTACTGAAGCTTTCTTT.

In this sample, this clonotype turned up a few times. The chain joins TRBV5-4 to TRBJ2-7; 8 bases are a match to TRBD2. With V trimmed by 0 bases and J by 4 bases, 6 bases remained unmatched. CDR3 length: 15 amino acids. Germline CDR1 reads SGHNT; CDR2 reads YYREEE (reference sequence). The CDR3: CASSLEVAGSYEQYF. CDR3 nucleotide sequence: TGTGCCAGCAGCTTGGAGGTAGCGGGGTCTTACGAGCAGTACTTC.

The table lists this clonotype with a few counts. The rearrangement uses TRBV5-1 and TRBJ1-1; maybe TRBD1 (5 bases). Deletions cut 4 bases from V and 0 bases from J, with 13 bases between. This CDR3 spans 15 amino acids. Germline V gene data show CDR1 as SGHRS and CDR2 as YFSETQ. Here the CDR3 DNA reads TGCGCCAGCAGCCTAACGACAGAACTGAACACTGAAGCTTTCTTT. Translated: CASSLTTELNTEAFF.

This clonotype was seen repeatedly, ten times or more. The V and J genes are TRBV10-3 and TRBJ2-3; weak D call: TRBD1 (5 bases). The CDR3 length is 14 residues. The germline CDR1 and CDR2 sequences are ENHRY and SYGVKD. V was shortened by 2 bases and J by 0 bases, with 6 bases between the two germline ends. The CDR3 coding sequence is TGTGCCATCAGTGAGGGACAAAGCACAGATACGCAGTATTTT. Translating gives CAISEGQSTDTQYF.

This sequence joins TRBV27 and TRBJ2-5; D is unresolved. The germline gives CDR1 MNHEY, CDR2 SMNVEV (reference sequence). V gave up 4 bases and J gave up 5 bases, with 11 bases separating them. CDR3 length equals 13 residues. CDR3 in amino acids: CASSSGIEETQYF. The CDR3 DNA is TGTGCCAGCAGTTCCGGAATAGAGGAGACCCAGTACTTC.

In this sample, this clonotype turned up a few times. The V gene is TRBV20-1, the J gene TRBJ1-1; no clear D. CDR1 is DFQATT, CDR2 SNEGSKA, per germline (reference sequence). The CDR3 consists of 14 residues. The ends were cut back, 3 bases at V and 1 base at J, with 12 bases in the middle. The CDR3 here is CSASRARQNTEAFF. CDR3 coding DNA: TGCAGTGCTAGCCGGGCACGGCAGAACACTGAAGCTTTCTTT.

The chain couples TRBV29-1 to TRBJ2-7, with no clear D. The ends were cut back, 4 bases at V and 1 base at J, with 11 bases in the middle. CDR3 length equals 13 residues. The germline CDR1 and CDR2 sequences are SQVTM and ANQGSEA. The CDR3 is CSVVDRESYEQYF. In DNA form, the CDR3 reads TGCAGCGTTGTAGATAGGGAATCCTACGAGCAGTACTTC.

The chain uses TRBV9 and TRBJ1-5, with 10 bases fitting TRBD1. With V trimmed by 4 bases and J by 6 bases, 4 bases remained unmatched. CDR3 length: 14 amino acids. Germline assignment: CDR1 SGDLS and CDR2 YYNGEE. In nucleotides, the CDR3 is TGTGCCAGCAGCCCCGGGACAGGGGTTCAGCCCCAGCATTTT. Amino acids: CASSPGTGVQPQHF. The full variable domain, with the rest looked up from reference TRBV9 and TRBJ1-5, is DSGVTQTPKHLITATGQRVTLRCSPRSGDLSVYWYQQSLDQGLQFLIQYYNGEERAKGNILERFSAQQFPDLHSELNLSSLELGDSALYFCASSPGTGVQPQHFGDGTRLSIL.

In its sample, this clonotype was seen a few times. The chain has TRBV5-1 and TRBJ1-4, with 10 bases matching TRBD1. The V gene end was trimmed by 4 bases and the J gene end by 5 bases; junction bases not matched to a gene: 5. CDR1 SGHRS and CDR2 YFSETQ come from the germline V gene. This CDR3 spans 15 amino acids. In DNA, the CDR3 is TGCGCCAGCAGCCCGACAGGGGGCCCGAATGAAAAACTGTTTTTT. Amino acid sequence: CASSPTGGPNEKLFF.